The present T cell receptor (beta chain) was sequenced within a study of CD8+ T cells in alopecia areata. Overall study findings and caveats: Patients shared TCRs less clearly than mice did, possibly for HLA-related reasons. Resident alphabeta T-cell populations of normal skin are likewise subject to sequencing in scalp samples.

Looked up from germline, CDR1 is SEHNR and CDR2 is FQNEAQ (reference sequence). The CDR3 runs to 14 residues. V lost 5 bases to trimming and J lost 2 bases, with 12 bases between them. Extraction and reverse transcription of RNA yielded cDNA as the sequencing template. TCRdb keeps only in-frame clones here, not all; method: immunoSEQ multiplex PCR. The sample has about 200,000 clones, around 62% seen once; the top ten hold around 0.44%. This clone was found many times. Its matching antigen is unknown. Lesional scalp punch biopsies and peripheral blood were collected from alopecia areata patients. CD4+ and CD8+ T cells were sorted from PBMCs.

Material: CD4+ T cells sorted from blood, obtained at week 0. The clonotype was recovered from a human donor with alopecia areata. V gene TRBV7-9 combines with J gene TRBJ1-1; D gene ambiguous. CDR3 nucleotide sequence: TGTGCCAGCAGCCCAAAACAGCGTAACACTGAAGCTTTCTTT. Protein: CASSPKQRNTEAFF.